This TCR beta chain came from a study of CD8 T cells in Susac syndrome (dated by TCRdb to between 2018 and 2021). With regard to the full study: Of the Susac syndrome patients who were sequenced, about 6 had clinically active disease and eight were in clinical remission. At blood withdrawal, Susac syndrome patients were therapy-naive, treated with corticosteroids (with IVIg additionally given to some), or treated with IVIg alone. The study used repertoire sequencing to test whether antigen drove CD8+ T cell activation and differentiation in Susac syndrome. CD8+ T cell repertoire clonality was compared between some 13 healthy donors, approximately 14 Susac syndrome patients and around 16 multiple sclerosis patients.

A word on this clonotype: What antigen it recognizes has not been identified. No base qualities exist here, and no much larger clone lies one base off it.

General study outcomes and caveats: Looking at Susac-specific public clones, the researchers identified 15 to 20 in the total CD8+ repertoire and 4 or 5 in the CD8+ TEMRA repertoire. CD8+ repertoires in Susac syndrome showed clonal expansion, which was highest in CD8+ TEMRA cells and was greater in clinically active patients than in remitting patients. The TCR sequencing and HLA analysis was acknowledged to have included a relatively small number of individuals.

RNA was extracted using the RNeasy kit, and roughly 0.5 to 1 ug of the RNA was reverse transcribed with random hexamers. TCR beta CDR3 regions were amplified with the immunoSEQ multiplex PCR assay covering 54 Vbeta and 13 Jbeta segments. PCR amplification bias was corrected by using a synthetic template baseline for primer optimization and computational correction. The authors processed their data as follows. Only productive sequences were kept, with reads annotated to V, D and J genes according to IMGT and analyzed in immunoSEQ Analyzer. Clonality was calculated as one minus the Shannon entropy normalized by log2 of the number of productive unique sequences. Public and private clones were assessed among the 100 most prevalent clones of each patient and control. Clones were defined as Susac-specific when absent from the healthy and MS cohorts, from fewer than 1,300 published viral clones and from other ImmuneACCESS disease sequences. Using fastp at Q25 and MiXCR, TCRdb reprocessed the public reads and kept productive beta chains. Entries are consolidated by CDR3 protein sequence, retaining the most common genes and DNA. These V and J calls rely on TCRdb rather than the paper's analysis. The sample table shows around 95,000 distinct CDR3 sequences, and approximately 95% are seen once. Roughly 0.29% of the sample belongs to the ten largest clones.

The germline V gene supplies CDR1 SGHVS and CDR2 FQNEAQ. The CDR3 holds 16 amino acids from the cysteine to the phenylalanine. The CDR3 DNA has 48 bases and is translated from base 1. The junction shows trimming of 8 bases on V and 6 bases on J, plus 23 bases between the germline ends. Peripheral blood CD8+ and CD4+ T cells from healthy donors, Susac syndrome patients and multiple sclerosis patients were profiled using high-throughput TCR beta sequencing. Susac syndrome patients met recently defined diagnostic criteria for definite or probable disease. Bulk CD8+ and CD4+ T cells were purified by magnetic negative isolation, whereas CD8+ TEMRA cells were enriched by FACS. Blood was collected in EDTA tubes and processed within 24 hours, with PBMCs isolated through density gradient centrifugation. PBMCs intended for TCR sequencing were cryopreserved in liquid nitrogen and were subsequently thawed in a 37 degrees C water bath. Purity of sorted or isolated CD4+, CD8+ and CD8+ TEMRA cells was at least 90%.

The sample was CD8+ T cells from PBMCs. Rearrangement joined TRBV7-8 to TRBJ2-4, with a weak D call of TRBD2 (7 bases match). The receptor's source is a human donor with Susac syndrome. The CDR3 loop reads CASGDPGGWGGNIQYF. In nucleotides, the sequence is TGTGCCAGCGGAGACCCGGGGGGCTGGGGGGGAAACATTCAGTACTTC.